This T cell receptor (beta chain) derives from a study of CD8 T cells in ankylosing spondylitis. Study-level results: A number of the motif variants had already been described in reactive arthritis synovial fluid and blood. Clones linked to disease, bearing a CD8+ phenotype, were relatively rare in peripheral blood. What appeared characteristic of ankylosing spondylitis blood was a TCR beta motif of fewer than ten highly homologous variants.

The CDR3 is made up of 17 amino acids. The V and J ends lost 4 bases and 1 base, in that order; junction bases with no gene match: 12. Germline V CDR1 and CDR2: MNHEY, SMNVEV (reference sequence). This clonotype was seen more than once but under ten times. Its target is not known. Libraries of TCR beta came from quantitative 5'-RACE with molecular barcodes. TCRdb recomputed calls from the 5' RACE reads with MiXCR, one row per CDR3 protein. The sample holds roughly 130,000 distinct CDR3 sequences; roughly 13% are singletons and the top ten take about 3%. The sequencing sample was made of blood, either unsorted or a sorted T cell fraction (not recorded which). The sequence came from a female donor with ankylosing spondylitis or in good health (not recorded which). The V call is TRBV27, the J call TRBJ2-5; 7 positions agree with TRBD2. This CDR3 is CASSSSPAGNFQETQYF. The CDR3 bases are TGTGCCAGCAGTTCCTCCCCAGCGGGGAATTTCCAAGAGACCCAGTACTTC.